The TCR beta chain described here comes from a study of blood T cell repertoires in COVID-19. Across the study: There were acute and convalescent COVID-19 samples, and they came from the United States, Italy and Spain. Nucleic acid was either cDNA or gDNA, and it came from T cells, B-cell-depleted T cells, or PBMCs.

In the original processing: Amplification of reference gene primers was used by the study to estimate nucleated cell counts. The repertoire was sequenced with immunoSEQ multiplex PCR; TCRdb's copy has only in-frame clones and lacks some. For V, J and clone size, that table is used; D and trimming come from the DNA. This sample yields around 94,000 clones, of which around 73% are seen a single time; about 9% belongs to the top ten. The CDR3 runs 15 residues. V gave up 6 bases and J gave up 2 bases; unmatched junction bases: 7. Germline V CDR1 and CDR2: MGHDK, SYGVNS. The receptor's source is a man in his 60s with active or convalescent COVID-19. The J gene is TRBJ1-1, the V gene TRBV25-1, with TRBD1 matching over 9 bases. The material sequenced was peripheral blood. Here the CDR3 reads CASRDLGQGNTEAFF. The DNA for the CDR3 is TGTGCCAGCAGGGACCTGGGACAGGGTAACACTGAAGCTTTCTTT.